The 21 T cell receptor beta chains given below trace back to one sample, sequenced in a study of blood T cells in healthy people across ages. Together with a sample-barcoded 5' primer, a J-beta primer mix was included in a second PCR lasting about 7 to 12 cycles. TCRdb independently ran MiXCR on the 5' RACE reads; one entry per CDR3 protein. This sample has some 1.7 million distinct CDR3 sequences, with roughly 28% found just once. Material for sequencing was blood. All receptors derive from a woman under 40 in good health.

Note on this clonotype: One base away lies a much larger clone, so this may be a sequencing read error. The rearrangement uses TRBV29-1 and TRBJ2-5, with D maybe TRBD2 (7 bases). The CDR3 sequence is 15 residues long. Germline assignment: CDR1 SQVTM and CDR2 ANQGSEA. Trimming stripped 1 base from V and 13 bases from J, with 25 bases between. The CDR3 coding sequence is TGCAGCGTTGAAGGATTACAGGGAGGGGTCTTCGAGCGGTACTTC. As protein: CSVEGLQGGVFERYF. Using reference TRBV29-1 and TRBJ2-5 for the parts outside the CDR3, the full variable domain is SAVISQKPSRDICQRGTSLTIQCQVDSQVTMMFWYRQQPGQSLTLIATANQGSEATYESGFVIDKFPISRPNLTFSTLTVSNMSPEDSSIYLCSVEGLQGGVFERYFGPGTRLLVL.

The chain recombines TRBV11-2 with TRBJ1-2; D gene ambiguous. Germline V gene data show CDR1 as SGHAT and CDR2 as FQNNGV. V gave up 5 bases and J gave up 7 bases, with 20 bases separating them. The CDR3 extends over 15 amino acids. CDR3 nucleotide sequence: TGTGCCAGCAGCCCCAGGACCGGGGAATCCTTTGGCTACACCTTC. Translating it yields CASSPRTGESFGYTF.

The V and J genes are TRBV20-1 and TRBJ1-1, with 7 bases lining up with TRBD1. J lost 5 bases, V lost 3 bases, and 6 bases had no gene match. CDR3 length equals 13 residues. Looked up from germline, CDR1 is DFQATT and CDR2 is SNEGSKA (reference sequence). The CDR3 DNA reads as TGCAGTGCTAGGAGATTACAGGGGACTGAAGCTTTCTTT. Translation: CSARRLQGTEAFF.

The chain joins TRBV10-3 to TRBJ2-1; TRBD2 aligns across 10 bases. V gave up 8 bases and J gave up 2 bases; unmatched junction bases: 12. Germline CDR1 ENHRY, CDR2 SYGVKD. This CDR3 is 17 amino acids long. The CDR3 region is CAIGRAGGRATYNEQFF. CDR3 DNA sequence: TGTGCCATCGGAAGAGCGGGAGGGAGGGCAACCTACAATGAGCAGTTCTTC.

This clonotype has a count of ten or more. The chain combines TRBV29-1 with TRBJ1-2, with 7 bases identical to TRBD1. The CDR3 has 13 amino acids. CDR1 and CDR2 from the germline V gene are SQVTM and ANQGSEA. The J segment lost 5 bases and the V segment lost 6 bases, leaving 9 bases of the junction unmatched. The chain's CDR3 is CSVSLDRRYGYTF. DNA of the CDR3: TGCAGCGTCTCGTTGGACAGGCGGTATGGCTACACCTTC.

The sample holds one count of this clonotype. The DNA is left out, because the CDR3 cannot be placed on it with certainty; the CDR3 is given as TCRdb lists it. The chain links TRBV20-1 to TRBJ1-2; no check of the table's D call, TRBD1, against the DNA was made. Ends included, the CDR3 has 15 residues. CDR1 is DFQATT, CDR2 SNEGSKA, per germline (reference sequence). The CDR3 is CSARPRDTSNYGCTF.

As to this clonotype: A much bigger clone sits one base away, suggesting this may be a read error. J is TRBJ2-1 and V is TRBV7-2, with D hard to call. This CDR3 contains 14 residues. V shed 5 bases and J shed 9 bases, with 17 bases lying between them. Germline CDR1 is SGHTA and CDR2 is FQGNSA. Here the CDR3 DNA reads TGTGCCAGCAGCCCAGCTTGGGGTTATCGTGAGCAGTTCTTC. Its protein product is CASSPAWGYREQFF.

The CDR3 DNA is TGTGCCAGCAGTTACTCGATAGTGCGAACGGTTGGGAATGAGCAGTTCTTC. It specifies CASSYSIVRTVGNEQFF. This sequence joins TRBV6-2 or TRBV6-3 and TRBJ2-1; D gene ambiguous. CDR1 and CDR2 from the germline V gene are MNHEY and SVGEGT. V was trimmed by 0 bases and J by 7 bases, leaving 19 bases between them. The CDR3 length is 17 residues.

This clonotype was seen a handful of times. This chain joins TRBV6-5 and TRBJ1-2, with TRBD1 matching over 9 bases. Germline CDR1 MNHEY, CDR2 SVGAGI. After removal of 1 base from V and 1 base from J, the junction contained 7 bases not matched to a gene. The CDR3 has 17 residues. CDR3 sequence: CASSYLLRDRVNYGYTF. The DNA of the CDR3 is TGTGCCAGCAGTTACTTACTCCGGGACAGGGTTAACTATGGCTACACCTTC.

The chain uses TRBV7-2 and TRBJ1-5, with 9 bases matching TRBD1. CDR3 length: 14 amino acids. Germline-derived CDR1 and CDR2 are SGHTA and FQGNSA. Trimming cost V 3 bases and J 9 bases; bases outside gene matches: 6. The CDR3 spells CASSLDRGGGPQHF. As DNA, the CDR3 is TGTGCCAGCAGCTTGGACAGGGGCGGAGGGCCCCAGCATTTT.

This clonotype was counted only a few times. J is TRBJ2-3 and V is TRBV30; 8 bases match TRBD1. Losses at the gene ends were 8 bases for V and 1 base for J; bases not matched to a gene: 8. This CDR3 is built from 14 residues. CDR1 and CDR2 (germline): GTSNPN, SVGIG (reference sequence). The CDR3 nucleotides are TGTGCCGTAAAGGACAGGGCCGGCACAGATACGCAGTATTTT. It is translated as CAVKDRAGTDTQYF.

The chain is built from TRBV7-2 and TRBJ1-2; no definite D call. Germline lookup yields CDR1 SGHTA and CDR2 FQGNSA. CDR3 length: 13 amino acids. Trimming left V 6 bases short and J 2 bases short, with 10 bases between. The CDR3 DNA sequence: TGTGCCAGCAGACCAAGCCGGAACTATGGCTACACCTTC. It translates to CASRPSRNYGYTF.

This clonotype occurred a few times. The chain carries TRBV7-2 and TRBJ2-2, with TRBD2 identical over 12 bases. Germline V gene lookup returns CDR1 SGHTA and CDR2 FQGNSA. CDR3 length: 18 residues. Trimming at V came to 1 base and at J to 2 bases, leaving 5 bases not matched to a gene. As DNA, the CDR3 is TGTGCCAGCAGCTTAGTCACTAGCGGGAGGCCTAACACCGGGGAGCTGTTTTTT. Translating it yields CASSLVTSGRPNTGELFF.

The chain recombines TRBV6-6 with TRBJ1-1, with D maybe TRBD1 (6 bases). Deletions cut 6 bases from V and 1 base from J, with 9 bases between. CDR1 is MNHNY and CDR2 is SVGAGI in the germline V gene (reference sequence). The CDR3 is made up of 13 amino acids. The CDR3 sequence is CASSDRKNTEAFF. The CDR3 bases are TGTGCCAGCAGCGACAGGAAGAACACTGAAGCTTTCTTT.

As to this clonotype: A single base separates this from a much larger clone, so it may be a read error. The chain recombines TRBV7-2 with TRBJ2-7; 9 bases match TRBD2. The junction had 11 bases not matched to a gene; V was cut back by 7 bases and J by 7 bases. This CDR3 has 14 residues. Germline V gene data show CDR1 as SGHTA and CDR2 as FQGNSA. CDR3: CASNPASGIREQYF. In DNA, the CDR3 is TGTGCCAGCAACCCAGCTAGCGGGATTCGGGAGCAGTACTTC. Full variable domain (rest looked up from reference TRBV7-2 and TRBJ2-7): GAGVSQSPSNKVTEKGKDVELRCDPISGHTALYWYRQSLGQGLEFLIYFQGNSAPDKSGLPSDRFSAERTGGSVSTLTIQRTQQEDSAVYLCASNPASGIREQYFGPGTRLTVT.

The gene calls are TRBV20-1 and TRBJ2-7, with TRBD1 matching over 12 bases. The CDR3 runs to 14 residues. The trim removed 4 bases at V and 4 bases at J, leaving 5 bases unmatched. The germline gives CDR1 DFQATT, CDR2 SNEGSKA (reference sequence). The CDR3 protein is CSAKGTGGLYEQYF. CDR3 DNA sequence: TGCAGTGCTAAAGGGACAGGGGGCTTGTACGAGCAGTACTTC.

The V gene is TRBV10-3, the J gene TRBJ1-2, with D possibly matching TRBD1 (6 bases). Per the germline V gene, CDR1 is ENHRY and CDR2 is SYGVKD. Trimming pared 6 bases from V and 2 bases from J, leaving 10 bases between. This CDR3 contains 13 residues. The CDR3 sequence is CAIRRTANYGYTF. As DNA, the CDR3 is TGTGCCATCAGGAGGACAGCCAACTATGGCTACACCTTC.

As to this clonotype: One junction end does not reproduce the germline sequence, and a read error may be involved. The V and J genes are TRBV15 and TRBJ2-1; D possibly uses TRBD1 or TRBD2 (6 bases each). This CDR3 comprises 20 residues. Germline CDR1 reads LNHNV; CDR2 reads YYDKDF (reference sequence). The CDR3 bases are TGTGCCACCTGCAGAGATCCTCAATATCCGGGGGCTAACTCCTACAATGAGCAGTTCTTC. It encodes CATCRDPQYPGANSYNEQFF.

This clonotype was counted a few times. The rearrangement links TRBV19 to TRBJ1-2; the D is unclear. This CDR3 is built from 16 residues. Germline CDR1 and CDR2: LNHDA and SQIVND (reference sequence). The V and J ends lost 4 bases and 2 bases respectively, with 17 bases between them. CDR3 protein: CASSTRNSPANYGYTF. DNA of the CDR3: TGTGCCAGTAGTACACGCAACTCACCTGCGAACTATGGCTACACCTTC.

This clonotype was recorded at least ten times. The chain links TRBV20-1 to TRBJ1-2, with 7 bases matching TRBD1. Trimming at V came to 6 bases and at J to 6 bases, leaving 10 bases not matched to a gene. This CDR3 has 13 amino acids. Looked up from germline, CDR1 is DFQATT and CDR2 is SNEGSKA (reference sequence). The CDR3 spells CSAERAGGNGYTF. In DNA, the CDR3 is TGCAGTGCCGAAAGGGCAGGGGGTAATGGCTACACCTTC.

This clonotype was observed a few times. The gene calls are TRBV10-1 and TRBJ2-3; possibly TRBD2 for D (6 bases). The germline V gene has CDR1 WNHNN and CDR2 SYGVQD (reference sequence). There are 15 residues in the CDR3. Between the trimmed V and J ends, which lost 10 bases and 0 bases, there was a span of 17 bases. The CDR3 sequence is CATGERAASTDTQYF. The CDR3 region has the DNA TGCGCCACCGGAGAGCGGGCAGCTAGCACAGATACGCAGTATTTT.